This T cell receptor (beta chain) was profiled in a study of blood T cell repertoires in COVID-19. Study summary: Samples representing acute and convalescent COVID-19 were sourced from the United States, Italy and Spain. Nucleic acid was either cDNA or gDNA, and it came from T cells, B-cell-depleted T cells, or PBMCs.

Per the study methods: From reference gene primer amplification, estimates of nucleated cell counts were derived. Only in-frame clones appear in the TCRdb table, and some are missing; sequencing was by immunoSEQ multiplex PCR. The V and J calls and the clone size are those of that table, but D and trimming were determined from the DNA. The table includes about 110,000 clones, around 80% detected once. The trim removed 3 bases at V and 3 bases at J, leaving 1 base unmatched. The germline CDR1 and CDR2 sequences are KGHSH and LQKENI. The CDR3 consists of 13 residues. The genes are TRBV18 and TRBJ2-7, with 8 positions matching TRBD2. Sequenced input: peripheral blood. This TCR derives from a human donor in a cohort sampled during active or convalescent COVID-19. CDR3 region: CASSPSGNYEQYF. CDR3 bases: TGTGCCAGCTCACCTAGCGGGAACTACGAGCAGTACTTC.